Ten or more counts support the clone carrying this TCR beta chain. TCRdb fed the RT-PCR reads into MiXCR, producing one record per CDR3 protein. In the table there are 200,000 to 250,000 distinct CDR3 sequences, 13% to 15% of which are singletons. This sample was taken from a study of patients and donors after allogeneic stem cell transplantation. Germline CDR1 DFQATT, CDR2 SNEGSKA (reference sequence). The CDR3 covers 13 residues. The V and J ends lost 6 bases and 3 bases, in that order; junction bases with no gene match: 5. The V call is TRBV20-1, the J call TRBJ2-7; TRBD2 matches 10 bases. The source of this sequence is a human donor who was either an allogeneic HSCT recipient or a stem cell or donor lymphocyte infusion donor (not recorded which). It is not recorded whose cells these are; they may come from a transplant donor. The sample consisted of blood, either unsorted or a sorted T cell fraction (not recorded which). The CDR3 coding sequence is TGCAGTGCCAGGACTAGCGGAGTCTACGAGCAGTACTTC. This encodes CSARTSGVYEQYF.